This TCR beta chain was profiled in a study of blood T cell repertoires in COVID-19. Study-wide background: Some COVID-19 samples were acute and others convalescent; all came from the United States, Italy and Spain. PBMCs, B-cell-depleted T cells, or T cells were the source of the cDNA or gDNA that made up the material.

In the study's own analysis: Estimates of nucleated cell counts were drawn from the amplification of reference gene primers. Clones were sequenced by immunoSEQ multiplex PCR, and TCRdb holds only the in-frame ones, with some missing. V, J and clone size derive from that table, while D and trimming were established from the DNA sequence. Among about 290,000 clones listed, roughly 85% were seen once. Per the germline V gene, CDR1 is LNHDA and CDR2 is SQIVND (reference sequence). Trimming took 4 bases from V and 0 from J, leaving 9 bases between them. This CDR3 region has 14 residues. V is TRBV19 and J is TRBJ2-5; no definite D call. The receptor was derived from a woman aged 30 to 39 with active or convalescent COVID-19. The sample was peripheral blood. The CDR3 sequence is CASSNQLYQETQYF. The CDR3 bases are TGTGCCAGTAGTAACCAACTGTACCAAGAGACCCAGTACTTC.